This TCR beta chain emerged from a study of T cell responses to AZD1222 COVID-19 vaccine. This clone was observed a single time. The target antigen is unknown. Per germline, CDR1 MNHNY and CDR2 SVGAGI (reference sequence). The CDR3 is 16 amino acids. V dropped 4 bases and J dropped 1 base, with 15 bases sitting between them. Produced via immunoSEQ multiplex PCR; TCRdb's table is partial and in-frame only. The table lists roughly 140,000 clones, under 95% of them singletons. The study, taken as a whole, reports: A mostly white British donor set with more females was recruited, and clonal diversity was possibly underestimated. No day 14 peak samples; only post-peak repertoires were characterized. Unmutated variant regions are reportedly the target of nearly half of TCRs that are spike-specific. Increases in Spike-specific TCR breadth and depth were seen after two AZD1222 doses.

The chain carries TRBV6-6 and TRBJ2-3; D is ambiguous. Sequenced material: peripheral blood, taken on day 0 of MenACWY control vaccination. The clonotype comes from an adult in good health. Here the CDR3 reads CASSSALPRGTDTQYF. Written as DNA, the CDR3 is TGTGCCAGCAGTTCCGCCCTACCACGTGGCACAGATACGCAGTATTTT.